This TCR beta chain was sequenced for a study of T cell clones after liver transplantation. Sequencing of dividing CFSE-low cells from the MLR defined alloreactive TCRbeta sequences. A word on this clone: Antigen specificity is unknown.

The repertoire was sequenced with immunoSEQ multiplex PCR; TCRdb's copy has only in-frame clones and lacks some. The sample carries about 4,800 clones, roughly 27% recorded once. This clonotype originated in a human patient who received a liver transplant. Some T cells may trace back to the graft donor. Sequencing input: CD4+ T cells from cultured PBMCs.

CDR3 protein: CASSPSGRGDTQYF. CDR3 DNA: TGCGCCAGCAGCCCCAGCGGGAGAGGTGATACGCAGTATTTT. The V call is TRBV5-1, the J call TRBJ2-3; 8 bases map to TRBD2. CDR1 is SGHRS and CDR2 is YFSETQ in the germline V gene. Trimming cost V 4 bases and J 6 bases; bases outside gene matches: 7. The CDR3 is 14 amino acids.